Below are 6 T cell receptor beta chains sequenced from a single sample in a study of blood T cell repertoires in COVID-19. Repertoires were generated with immunoSEQ multiplex PCR, while TCRdb's copy carries only in-frame clones and drops some. This sample has about 190,000 clones, with about 81% found just once. The sequencing sample was made of PBMCs or T cells enriched from blood (not recorded which). The receptors come from a woman in her thirties who had recovered from COVID-19.

This chain links TRBV28 with TRBJ1-2, with D maybe TRBD1 (6 bases). The CDR3 extends over 15 amino acids. The ends were cut back, 2 bases at V and 7 bases at J, with 17 bases in the middle. Germline CDR1 is MDHEN and CDR2 is SYDVKM. CDR3 sequence: CASSLSARGIRGYTF. The CDR3, as DNA: TGTGCCAGCAGTTTAAGTGCCAGGGGCATCCGTGGCTACACCTTC.

The rearrangement links TRBV2 to TRBJ2-4, with 8 bases fitting TRBD1. This CDR3 region has 18 residues. The germline gives CDR1 SNHLY, CDR2 FYNNEI. J was trimmed by 2 bases and V by 2 bases; bases with no gene match: 11. CDR3 loop: CASSEYGTGKVSKNIQYF. The CDR3 bases are TGTGCCAGCAGTGAATACGGGACAGGCAAGGTATCCAAAAACATTCAGTACTTC.

This sequence joins TRBV9 and TRBJ1-1; D might be TRBD1 (6 bases). The germline V gene encodes CDR1 SGDLS and CDR2 YYNGEE. This CDR3 spans 17 amino acids. The ends were cut back, 0 bases at V and 4 bases at J, with 19 bases in the middle. The CDR3 sequence: CASSVAGLRGAGTEAFF. The CDR3 DNA follows: TGTGCCAGCAGCGTAGCCGGTTTACGGGGGGCGGGCACTGAAGCTTTCTTT.

The rearrangement links TRBV6-1 to TRBJ1-1; weak D call: TRBD1 (6 bases). The CDR3 runs 16 residues. V lost 2 bases and J lost 4, with 17 bases in between. Germline lookup yields CDR1 MNHNS and CDR2 SASEGT. CDR3 region: CASSEYPGDPSTEAFF. DNA for the CDR3: TGTGCCAGCAGTGAATATCCAGGGGATCCGAGCACTGAAGCTTTCTTT.

This clone was counted a single time. Different DNA sequences within this sample yield the same CDR3. The genes are TRBV2 and TRBJ1-5; D not certain. Germline CDR1 reads SNHLY; CDR2 reads FYNNEI. Trimming cost V 3 bases and J 0 bases, with 6 bases left between them. The CDR3 totals 14 residues. As DNA, the CDR3 is TGTGCCAGCAGTGACAGGTATAGCAATCAGCCCCAGCATTTT. Residues: CASSDRYSNQPQHF.

This chain uses TRBV9 with TRBJ2-1, with 14 bases that match TRBD2. Germline V gene sequence: CDR1 SGDLS, CDR2 YYNGEE. CDR3 length: 15 amino acids. V shed 0 bases, J shed 9 bases, and the junction held 2 bases outside the gene matches. The CDR3 here is CASSVVGLAGVEQFF. The CDR3 DNA is TGTGCCAGCAGCGTAGTGGGACTAGCGGGAGTTGAGCAGTTCTTC. Using reference TRBV9 and TRBJ2-1 for the parts outside the CDR3, the full variable domain is DSGVTQTPKHLITATGQRVTLRCSPRSGDLSVYWYQQSLDQGLQFLIQYYNGEERAKGNILERFSAQQFPDLHSELNLSSLELGDSALYFCASSVVGLAGVEQFFGPGTRLTVL.